Shown below are 10 T cell receptor beta chains from a single sample sequenced in a study of cytomegalovirus exposure and HLA in healthy donors. The PCR contained 60 Vbeta and 13 Jbeta primers. TCRdb's table, derived via immunoSEQ multiplex PCR, lists solely in-frame clones and lacks some. The data hold about 200,000 clones, with 82% observed a single time. The specimen sequenced was PBMCs. Source of these receptors: a woman between 40 and 50 years old in good health and CMV-seronegative.

This chain connects TRBV2 to TRBJ2-2; TRBD1 aligns across 9 bases. The germline V gene has CDR1 SNHLY and CDR2 FYNNEI. The CDR3 consists of 15 residues. J gave up 1 base and V 8 bases, and 5 bases lay outside the gene matches. The CDR3 sequence is CASRPGQGNTGELFF. DNA of the CDR3: TGTGCCAGCCGTCCGGGACAGGGGAACACCGGGGAGCTGTTTTTT.

The chain combines TRBV6-5 with TRBJ2-5, with D perhaps matching TRBD1 (6 bases). Germline CDR1 is MNHEY and CDR2 is SVGAGI. This CDR3 is 14 amino acids long. Trimming pared 6 bases from V and 3 bases from J, leaving 14 bases between. CDR3 residues: CASSGQYTKETQYF. In DNA form, the CDR3 reads TGTGCCAGCAGCGGACAGTACACTAAAGAGACCCAGTACTTC.

The chain is built from TRBV2 and TRBJ1-5; 9 bases align to TRBD1. Losses at the gene ends were 5 bases for V and 7 bases for J; bases not matched to a gene: 12. The CDR3 is made up of 16 amino acids. The germline CDR1 and CDR2 sequences are SNHLY and FYNNEI. CDR3 region: CASSPFVQGAGQPQHF. The CDR3 DNA reads TGTGCCAGCAGTCCCTTCGTACAGGGGGCCGGCCAGCCCCAGCATTTT.

The chain recombines TRBV6-4 with TRBJ2-1; 9 nucleotides line up with TRBD1. The germline V gene encodes CDR1 MRHNA and CDR2 SNTAGT. The CDR3 is 15 amino acids. V was pared by 3 bases and J by 7 bases, with 7 bases of the junction left unmatched. The CDR3 sequence is CASSEGWGTGNEQFF. The CDR3 region has the DNA TGTGCCAGCAGTGAGGGTTGGGGGACAGGGAATGAGCAGTTCTTC.

The chain combines TRBV13 with TRBJ2-7; D uncertain. The CDR3 spans 13 residues. Germline V lookup: CDR1 PRHDT, CDR2 FYEKMQ (reference sequence). Deletions cut 0 bases from V and 3 bases from J, with 6 bases between. CDR3 bases: TGTGCCAGCAGCTTAGGGCCGGGCTACGAGCAGTACTTC. Its protein is CASSLGPGYEQYF.

The chain couples TRBV6-6 to TRBJ2-7; a weak D match, TRBD2 (5 bases). This CDR3 is 13 amino acids long. The V gene lost 7 bases and the J gene lost 7 bases, with 17 bases spanning the gap. Germline CDR1 reads MNHNY; CDR2 reads SVGAGI (reference sequence). The CDR3 sequence is CASTPDSGVEQYF. CDR3 sequence (DNA): TGTGCCAGCACCCCGGACTCTGGGGTAGAGCAGTACTTC.

V usage is TRBV21-1 and J usage is TRBJ2-7; the D call in the table, TRBD2, was not verified against the DNA. TRBV21-1 is marked as a pseudogene. The CDR3 extends over 17 amino acids. The CDR3 nucleotides read TGTGCCAGCAGCAAAGTTTGGGTTGGGCGGGCTACCTACGAGCAGTACTTC. As protein: CASSKVWVGRATYEQYF.

This chain connects TRBV2 to TRBJ2-5; 10 nucleotides agree with TRBD2. The DNA end is a closer match to TRBJ2-7, so the J assignment may be wrong. The germline V gene has CDR1 SNHLY and CDR2 FYNNEI. The CDR3 is 16 amino acids. The CDR3 sequence is CASSPPSGGYSYEQYF. CDR3 coding DNA: TGTGCCAGCAGCCCTCCTAGCGGGGGATATTCCTACGAGCAGTACTTC.

In DNA form, the CDR3 reads TGTGCCAGTCTCCGGACAGGGGCGGCCGGGGAGCTGTTTTTT. This encodes CASLRTGAAGELFF. The rearrangement links TRBV6-5 to TRBJ2-2; TRBD1 aligns across 9 bases. CDR3 size: 14 residues. J lost 6 bases, V lost 9 bases, and 8 bases had no gene match. The germline V gene has CDR1 MNHEY and CDR2 SVGAGI.

The chain is built from TRBV2 and TRBJ1-5; D not resolved. The CDR3 is 13 amino acids. The germline V gene encodes CDR1 SNHLY and CDR2 FYNNEI. V gave up 3 bases and J gave up 6 bases, with 9 bases separating them. In nucleotides, the CDR3 is TGTGCCAGCAGTGACAGAGAGGCTCAGCCCCAGCATTTT. This encodes CASSDREAQPQHF.